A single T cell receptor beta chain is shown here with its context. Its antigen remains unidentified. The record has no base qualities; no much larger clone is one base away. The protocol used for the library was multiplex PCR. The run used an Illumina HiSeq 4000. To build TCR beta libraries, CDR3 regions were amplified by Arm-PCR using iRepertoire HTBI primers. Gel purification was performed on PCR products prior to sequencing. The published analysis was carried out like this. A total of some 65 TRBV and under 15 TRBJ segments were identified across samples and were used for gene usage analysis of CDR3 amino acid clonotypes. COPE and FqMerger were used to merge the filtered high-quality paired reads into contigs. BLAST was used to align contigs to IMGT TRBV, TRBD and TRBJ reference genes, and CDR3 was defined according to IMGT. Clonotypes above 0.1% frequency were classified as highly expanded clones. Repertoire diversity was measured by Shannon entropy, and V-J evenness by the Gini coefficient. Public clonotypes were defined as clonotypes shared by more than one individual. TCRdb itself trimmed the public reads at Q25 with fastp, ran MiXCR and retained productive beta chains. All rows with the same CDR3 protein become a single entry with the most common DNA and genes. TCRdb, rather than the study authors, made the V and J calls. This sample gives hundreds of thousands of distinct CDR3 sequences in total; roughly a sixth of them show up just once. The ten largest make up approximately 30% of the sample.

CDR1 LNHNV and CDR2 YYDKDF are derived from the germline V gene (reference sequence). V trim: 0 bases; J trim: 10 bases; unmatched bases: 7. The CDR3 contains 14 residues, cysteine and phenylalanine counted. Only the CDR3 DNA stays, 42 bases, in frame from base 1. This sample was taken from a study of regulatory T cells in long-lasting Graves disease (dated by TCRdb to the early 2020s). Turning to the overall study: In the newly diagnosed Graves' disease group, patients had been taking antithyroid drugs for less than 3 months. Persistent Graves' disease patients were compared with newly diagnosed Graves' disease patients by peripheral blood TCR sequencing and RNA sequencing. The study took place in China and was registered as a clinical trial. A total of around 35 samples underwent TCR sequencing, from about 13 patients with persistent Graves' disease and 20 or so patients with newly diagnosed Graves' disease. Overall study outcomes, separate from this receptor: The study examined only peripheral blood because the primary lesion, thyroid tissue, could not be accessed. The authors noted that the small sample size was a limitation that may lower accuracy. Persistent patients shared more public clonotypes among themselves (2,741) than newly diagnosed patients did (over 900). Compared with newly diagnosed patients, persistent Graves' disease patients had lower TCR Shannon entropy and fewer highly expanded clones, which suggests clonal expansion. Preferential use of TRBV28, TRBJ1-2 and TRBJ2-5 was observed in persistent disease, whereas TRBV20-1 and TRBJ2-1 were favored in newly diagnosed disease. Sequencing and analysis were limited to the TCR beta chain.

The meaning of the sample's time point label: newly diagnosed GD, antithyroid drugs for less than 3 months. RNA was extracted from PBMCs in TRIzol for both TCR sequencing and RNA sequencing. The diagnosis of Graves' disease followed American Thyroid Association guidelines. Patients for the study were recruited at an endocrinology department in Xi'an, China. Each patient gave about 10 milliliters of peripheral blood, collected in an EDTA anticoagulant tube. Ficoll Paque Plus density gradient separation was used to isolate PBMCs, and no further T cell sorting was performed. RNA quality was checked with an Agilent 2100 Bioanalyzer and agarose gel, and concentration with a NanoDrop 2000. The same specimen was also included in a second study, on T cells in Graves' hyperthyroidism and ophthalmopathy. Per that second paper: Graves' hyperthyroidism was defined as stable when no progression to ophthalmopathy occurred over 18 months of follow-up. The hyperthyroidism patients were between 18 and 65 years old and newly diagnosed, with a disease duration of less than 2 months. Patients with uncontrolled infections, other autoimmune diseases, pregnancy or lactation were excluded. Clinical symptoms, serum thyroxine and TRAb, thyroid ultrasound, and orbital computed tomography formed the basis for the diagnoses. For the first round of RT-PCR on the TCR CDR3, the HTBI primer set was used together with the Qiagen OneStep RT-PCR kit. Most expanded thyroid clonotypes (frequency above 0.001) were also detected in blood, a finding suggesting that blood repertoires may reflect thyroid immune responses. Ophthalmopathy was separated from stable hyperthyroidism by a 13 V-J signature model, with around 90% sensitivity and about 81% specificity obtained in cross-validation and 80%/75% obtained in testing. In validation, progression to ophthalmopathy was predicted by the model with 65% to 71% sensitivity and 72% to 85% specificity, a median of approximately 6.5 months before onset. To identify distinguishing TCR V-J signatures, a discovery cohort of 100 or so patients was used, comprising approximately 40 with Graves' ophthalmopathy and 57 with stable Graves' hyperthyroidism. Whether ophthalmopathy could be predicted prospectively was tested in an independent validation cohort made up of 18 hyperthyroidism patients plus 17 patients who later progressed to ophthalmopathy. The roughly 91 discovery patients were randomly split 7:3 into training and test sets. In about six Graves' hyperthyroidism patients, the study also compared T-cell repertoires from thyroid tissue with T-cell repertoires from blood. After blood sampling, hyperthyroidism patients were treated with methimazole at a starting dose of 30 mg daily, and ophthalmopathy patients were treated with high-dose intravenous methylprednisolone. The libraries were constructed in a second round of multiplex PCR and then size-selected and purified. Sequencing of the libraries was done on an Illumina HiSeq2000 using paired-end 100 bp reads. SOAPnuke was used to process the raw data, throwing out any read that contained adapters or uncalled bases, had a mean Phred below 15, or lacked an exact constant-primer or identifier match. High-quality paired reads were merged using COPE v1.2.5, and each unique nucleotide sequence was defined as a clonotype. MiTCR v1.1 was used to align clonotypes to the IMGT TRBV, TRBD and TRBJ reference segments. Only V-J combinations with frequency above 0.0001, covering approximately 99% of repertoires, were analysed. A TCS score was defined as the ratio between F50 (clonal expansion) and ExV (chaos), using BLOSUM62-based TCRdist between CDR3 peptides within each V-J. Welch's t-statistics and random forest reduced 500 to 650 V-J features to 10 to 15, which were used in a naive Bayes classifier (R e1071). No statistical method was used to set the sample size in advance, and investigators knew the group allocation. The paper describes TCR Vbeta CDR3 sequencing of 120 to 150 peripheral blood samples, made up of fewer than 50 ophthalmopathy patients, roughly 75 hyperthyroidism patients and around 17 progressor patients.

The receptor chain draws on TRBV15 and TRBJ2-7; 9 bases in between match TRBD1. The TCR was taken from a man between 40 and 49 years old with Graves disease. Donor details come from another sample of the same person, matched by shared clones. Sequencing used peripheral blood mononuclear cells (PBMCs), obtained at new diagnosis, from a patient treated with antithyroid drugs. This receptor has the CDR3 CATSRDRTGVYQYF. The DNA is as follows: TGTGCCACCAGCAGAGATCGGACAGGGGTATACCAGTACTTC.